The clone carrying this TCR beta chain was seen a few times. No antigen is known for it. Tagging with unique molecular identifiers was applied to individual cDNA molecules. TCRdb re-derived calls from the 5' RACE reads in MiXCR, one entry per CDR3 protein. Of around 99,000 distinct CDR3 sequences in the sample, roughly 15% were seen once. This specimen belongs to a study of early T cells in non-severe SARS-CoV-2 infection. Looked up from germline, CDR1 is SGHTA and CDR2 is FQGNSA. The CDR3 loop spans 14 amino acids. Trimming cost V 5 bases and J 12 bases, with 21 bases left between them. Points from the study as a whole: There was a bias toward anti-spike CD8 responses in VDJdb matching, which missed private and CD4 specificities.

The genes are TRBV7-2 and TRBJ2-3; no clear D. The sequencing used whole blood, collected at baseline. This clonotype originated in an adult who was a healthcare worker with PCR-confirmed SARS-CoV-2 infection or an uninfected control (not recorded which). For the CDR3, the DNA is TGTGCCAGCAGCAATCAACTACGAGCTAGTAGTCAGTATTTT. It is translated as CASSNQLRASSQYF.